This is a list of T cell receptor beta chains from one sample in a study of shared clonotypes between healthy human individuals. TCRdb's table, derived via immunoSEQ multiplex PCR, lists solely in-frame clones and lacks some. The sample includes over a million clones, over 95% of them seen just once. Sample: naive CD4+ T cells sorted from blood. Receptor source: a man under 40 in good health. Each CDR3 is given with its conserved first and last residue.

j_call,v_call,cdr3_aa
TRBJ1-1,TRBV27,CASSLSDREGTEAFF
TRBJ2-2,TRBV9,CASSVGLAGGELFF
TRBJ1-2,TRBV9,CASSVATGPNYGYTF
TRBJ2-3,TRBV9,CASSPGQADTQYF
TRBJ2-7,TRBV27,CASSSPSSGRAYEQYF
TRBJ1-5,TRBV5-1,CASSLGGNSNQPQHF
TRBJ2-1,TRBV19,CASRQGAYNEQFF
TRBJ2-3,TRBV29-1,CSVEGRGGTQYF
TRBJ1-2,TRBV2,CASTEDNYGYTF
TRBJ1-1,TRBV18,CASSPGDRVNTEAFF
TRBJ2-7,TRBV27,CASSLNGGVYEQYF
TRBJ2-1,TRBV29-1,CSVAGYPYNEQFF
TRBJ2-2,TRBV7-7,CASSSRVPPDPLRGELFF
TRBJ2-1,TRBV7-9,CASRIVQGGNGQFF
TRBJ2-7,TRBV5-1,CASSREGLVYEQYF
TRBJ2-2,TRBV10-3,CAIKVPPGGVNTGELFF
TRBJ2-2,TRBV6-1,CATRGGTGITGELFF
TRBJ2-1,TRBV9,CASSPAVGYNEQFF
TRBJ2-7,TRBV7-9,CASSPRGVYEQYF
TRBJ2-7,TRBV5-4,CASSYGTGSYYEQYF
TRBJ1-4,TRBV5-1,CASSLGNRATNEKLFF
TRBJ1-3,TRBV11-2,CASSFFTEGTFGNTIYF
TRBJ2-5,TRBV6-6,CASSDLGQQETQYF
TRBJ1-1,TRBV7-8,CASSLDHRGLNTEAFF
TRBJ1-4,TRBV11-2,CASSQGQGREKLFF
TRBJ1-1,TRBV5-1,CASSLAAVTEAFF
TRBJ1-4,TRBV28,CASRQLGSEKLFF
TRBJ2-7,TRBV11-2,CASSLVSGRAYEQYF
TRBJ2-3,TRBV19,CASSAYRFTDTQYF
TRBJ2-5,TRBV5-4,CASSLDQGGQETQYF
TRBJ2-7,TRBV11-2,CASSLVASIYEQYF
TRBJ2-7,TRBV19,CASRDRGSYEQYF
TRBJ2-2,TRBV11-3,CASSSVVTGELFF
TRBJ2-7,TRBV4-3,CASSQVSGPAEQYF
TRBJ1-5,TRBV28,CASSFYGMGRNQPQHF
TRBJ1-1,TRBV28,CASSLKRGWTEAFF
TRBJ2-2,TRBV7-9,CASSSTVQGRRRITGELFF
TRBJ2-5,TRBV6-5,CASSYSDRQETQYF
TRBJ2-2,TRBV5-4,CASSSGLAGSNTGELFF
TRBJ2-2,TRBV5-1,CASSQPETGGTGELFF
TRBJ1-1,TRBV5-1,CASSEGPGGTEAFF
TRBJ1-2,TRBV7-2,CASSSATNYGYTF
TRBJ2-7,TRBV7-9,CASSLAGVDYEQYF
TRBJ1-2,TRBV9,CASSVEGTTLGYGYTF
TRBJ2-1,TRBV2,CASPSLADRYYNEQFF
TRBJ2-1,TRBV5-1,CASSLGLAHMYRNEQFF
TRBJ2-3,TRBV6-6,CASTPRLAGYTDTQYF
TRBJ2-5,TRBV5-1,CASSSTGIQETQYF
TRBJ2-1,TRBV14,CASSRRGTGYNEQFF
TRBJ2-5,TRBV27,CASNRLGAGKETQYF
TRBJ1-2,TRBV7-2,CASSLGLRGRTTGYTF
TRBJ2-7,TRBV4-3,CASSQDGGGWSEQYF
TRBJ1-5,TRBV7-9,CASSLSGLQDQPQHF
TRBJ2-7,TRBV9,CASSLTSGSPYEQYF